The present T cell receptor (beta chain) was sequenced within a study of cytotoxic CD8 clonotypes in ibrutinib-treated CLL. Regarding the study as a whole: Clonality rose at ibrutinib response, held steady in sustained remission, and fell toward baseline at progression. Sustained-remission patients were sampled at different times than progressing patients were. Public clonotypes occurred uncommonly; on treatment, they contracted or remained stable.

Depth targeted 1 in 200,000 to 1 in 1 million T cells, averaging approximately 9.9x coverage per clonotype. Profiling relied on immunoSEQ multiplex PCR, and the TCRdb table lists in-frame clones only, not all of them. The repertoire includes approximately 100,000 clones, around 77% of them detected once, and approximately 25% sits in the top ten. This CDR3 has 12 residues. The germline V gene encodes CDR1 MDHEN and CDR2 SYDVKM. With 8 bases removed from V and 4 bases from J, the gap between germline ends came to 9 bases. On this clone itself: No antigen is known for it.

This clonotype was obtained from a human donor with chronic lymphocytic leukemia. This rearrangement joins TRBV28 to TRBJ1-5; no reliable D call. Sequencing used PBMCs, obtained after 24 months of ibrutinib treatment. The CDR3 DNA reads TGTGCCAGCCGAGGGATAAATCAGCCCCAGCATTTT. It translates to CASRGINQPQHF. The variable domain in full, with the rest retrieved from reference TRBV28 and TRBJ1-5, is DVKVTQSSRYLVKRTGEKVFLECVQDMDHENMFWYRQDPGLGLRLIYFSYDVKMKEKGDIPEGYSVSREKKERFSLILESASTNQTSMYLCASRGINQPQHFGDGTRLSIL.